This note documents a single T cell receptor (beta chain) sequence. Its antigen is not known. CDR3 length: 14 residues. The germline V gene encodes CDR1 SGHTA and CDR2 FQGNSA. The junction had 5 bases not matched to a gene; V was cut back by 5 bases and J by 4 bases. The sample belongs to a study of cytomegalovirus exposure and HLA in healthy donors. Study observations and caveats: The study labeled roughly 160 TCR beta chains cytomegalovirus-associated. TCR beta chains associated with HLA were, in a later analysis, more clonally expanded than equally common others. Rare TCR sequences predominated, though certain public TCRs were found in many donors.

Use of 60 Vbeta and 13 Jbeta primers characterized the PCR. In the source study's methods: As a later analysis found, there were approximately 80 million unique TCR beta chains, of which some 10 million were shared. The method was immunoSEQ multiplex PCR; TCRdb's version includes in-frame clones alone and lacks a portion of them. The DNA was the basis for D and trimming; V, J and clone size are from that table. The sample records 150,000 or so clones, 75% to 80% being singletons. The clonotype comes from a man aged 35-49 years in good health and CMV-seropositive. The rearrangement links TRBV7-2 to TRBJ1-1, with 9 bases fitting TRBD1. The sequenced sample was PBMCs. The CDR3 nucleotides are TGTGCCAGCAGCCCAGGGACAGGGTTCACTGAAGCTTTCTTT. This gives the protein CASSPGTGFTEAFF.